This TCR beta chain comes out of a study of blood T cell repertoires in COVID-19. Assay: immunoSEQ multiplex PCR; the TCRdb copy retains only in-frame clones and omits some. The sample includes more than 55,000 clones, 70% to 90% of them seen just once. V lost 2 bases to trimming and J lost 4 bases, with 11 bases between them. This CDR3 region has 14 residues. Germline CDR1 and CDR2: KGHSH and LQKENI. The TCR was taken from a woman of 80 years or more with acute or convalescent COVID-19. The sequenced sample consisted of peripheral blood. The chain uses TRBV18 and TRBJ1-2; unclear D gene. The CDR3 sequence is CASSPGEEAYGYTF. Here the CDR3 DNA reads TGTGCCAGCTCACCAGGAGAGGAGGCCTATGGCTACACCTTC.